Reported below is one T cell receptor (beta chain). The table came from immunoSEQ multiplex PCR; TCRdb's copy has only in-frame clones and leaves some out. The sample records 70,000 or so clones, roughly 94% being singletons. The data were obtained in a study of control samples from healthy donors and cancer patients. Germline trimming cut 3 bases from V and 0 bases from J; bases unmatched to any gene: 12. Per germline, CDR1 SEHNR and CDR2 FQNEAQ (reference sequence). The CDR3 is 19 residues long. The chain has TRBV7-9 and TRBJ1-5; 9 positions agree with TRBD1. The sample consisted of blood. The sequence was obtained from a woman aged 40-49 years in good health. For the CDR3, the DNA is TGTGCCAGCAGCTTCGACCAAGGACAGGGGAGGGGTAGCAATCAGCCCCAGCATTTT. Protein product: CASSFDQGQGRGSNQPQHF.